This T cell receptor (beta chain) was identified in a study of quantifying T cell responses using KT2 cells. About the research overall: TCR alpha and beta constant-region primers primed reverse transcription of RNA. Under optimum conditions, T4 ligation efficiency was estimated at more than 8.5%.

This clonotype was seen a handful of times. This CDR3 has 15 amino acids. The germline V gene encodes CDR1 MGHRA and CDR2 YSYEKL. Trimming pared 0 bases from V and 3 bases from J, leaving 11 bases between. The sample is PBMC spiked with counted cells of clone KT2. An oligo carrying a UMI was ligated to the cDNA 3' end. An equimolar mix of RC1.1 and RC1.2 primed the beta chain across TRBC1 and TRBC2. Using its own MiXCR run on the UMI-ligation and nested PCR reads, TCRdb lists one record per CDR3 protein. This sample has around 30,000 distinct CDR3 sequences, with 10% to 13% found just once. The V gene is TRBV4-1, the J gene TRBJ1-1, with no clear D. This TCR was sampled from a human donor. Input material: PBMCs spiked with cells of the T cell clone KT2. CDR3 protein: CASSQDHREYTEAFF. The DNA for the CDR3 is TGCGCCAGCAGCCAAGACCACAGAGAGTACACTGAAGCTTTCTTT.